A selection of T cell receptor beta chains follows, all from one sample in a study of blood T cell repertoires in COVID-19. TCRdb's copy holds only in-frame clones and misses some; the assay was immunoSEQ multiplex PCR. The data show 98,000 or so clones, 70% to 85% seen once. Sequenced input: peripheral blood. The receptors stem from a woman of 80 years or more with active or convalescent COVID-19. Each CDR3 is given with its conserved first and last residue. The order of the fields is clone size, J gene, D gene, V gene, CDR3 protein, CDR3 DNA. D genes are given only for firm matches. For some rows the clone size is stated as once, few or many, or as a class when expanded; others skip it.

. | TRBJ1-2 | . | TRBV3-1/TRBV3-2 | CASSPWGGDYGYTF | TGTGCCAGCAGCCCTTGGGGGGGCGACTATGGCTACACCTTC
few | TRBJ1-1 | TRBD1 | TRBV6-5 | CASSSYRGWAFF | TGTGCCAGCAGTTCCTACAGGGGTTGGGCTTTCTTT
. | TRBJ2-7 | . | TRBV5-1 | CASSFSQGYSYEQYF | TGCGCCAGCAGCTTCTCGCAGGGTTATTCCTACGAGCAGTACTTC
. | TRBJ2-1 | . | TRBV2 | CASSGIETRTDTYNEQFF | TGTGCCAGCAGTGGGATCGAGACCCGGACAGATACCTACAATGAGCAGTTCTTC
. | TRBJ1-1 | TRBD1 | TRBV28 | CAGQGALGTEAFF | TGTGCCGGACAGGGGGCGCTAGGCACTGAAGCTTTCTTT
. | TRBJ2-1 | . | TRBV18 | CASSPSTTVYNEQFF | TGTGCCAGCTCACCAAGCACCACGGTTTACAATGAGCAGTTCTTC
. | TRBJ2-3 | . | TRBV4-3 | CASSQDHTDTQYF | TGCGCCAGCAGCCAAGATCACACAGATACGCAGTATTTT
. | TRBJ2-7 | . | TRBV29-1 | CSVEGAGYEQYF | TGCAGCGTTGAAGGGGCGGGCTACGAGCAGTACTTC
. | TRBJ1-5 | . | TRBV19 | CASSMWRYNQPQHF | TGTGCCAGTAGTATGTGGAGGTACAATCAGCCCCAGCATTTT
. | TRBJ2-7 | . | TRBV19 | CASSTVIASYEQYF | TGTGCCAGTAGTACGGTTATAGCATCCTACGAGCAGTACTTC
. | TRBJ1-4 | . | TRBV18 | CASSSDLDEKLFF | TGTGCCAGCTCATCGGACTTGGATGAAAAACTGTTTTTT
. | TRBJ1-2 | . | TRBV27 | CASSPSLDYGYTF | TGTGCCAGCAGCCCCAGCCTAGACTATGGCTACACCTTC
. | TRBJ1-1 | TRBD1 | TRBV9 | CASSAKTGLNTEAFF | TGTGCCAGCAGCGCAAAGACAGGGCTGAACACTGAAGCTTTCTTT
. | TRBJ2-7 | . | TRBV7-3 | CASSPTIGQGGEQYF | TGTGCCAGCAGCCCCACGATCGGCCAGGGAGGCGAGCAGTACTTC
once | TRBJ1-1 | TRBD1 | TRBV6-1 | CASSERQGGGTEAFF | TGTGCCAGCAGTGAACGACAGGGGGGAGGCACTGAAGCTTTCTTT
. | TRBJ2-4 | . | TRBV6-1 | CASSELGRGNIQYF | TGTGCCAGCAGTGAATTGGGAAGGGGGAACATTCAGTACTTC
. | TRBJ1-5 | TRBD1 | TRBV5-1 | CASSLTGQNLEPQHF | TGCGCCAGCAGCCTCACGGGACAGAACCTGGAGCCCCAGCATTTT
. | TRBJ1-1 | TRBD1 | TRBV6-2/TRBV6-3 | CASSYSDRIKAFF | TGTGCCAGCAGTTACTCGGACAGGATTAAAGCTTTCTTT
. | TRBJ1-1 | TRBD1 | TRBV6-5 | CASSPGGSGTEAFF | TGTGCCAGCAGCCCAGGGGGCTCCGGGACTGAAGCTTTCTTT
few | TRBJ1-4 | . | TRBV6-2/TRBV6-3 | CASSSDWTEFPATNEKLFF | TGTGCCAGCAGTTCGGATTGGACAGAGTTCCCTGCAACTAATGAAAAACTGTTTTTT
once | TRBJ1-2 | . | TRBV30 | CAWSSGTLRRYTF | TGTGCCTGGAGTTCCGGGACACTCAGGCGCTACACCTTC
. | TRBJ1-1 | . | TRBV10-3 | CAISEGRGNTEAFF | TGTGCCATCAGTGAAGGCAGGGGGAACACTGAAGCTTTCTTT
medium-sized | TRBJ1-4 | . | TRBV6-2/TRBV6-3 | CASSLQVVATNEKLFF | TGTGCCAGCAGTCTACAGGTCGTCGCAACTAATGAAAAACTGTTTTTT
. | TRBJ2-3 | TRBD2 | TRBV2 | CASSGGLAQDTQYF | TGTGCCAGCAGTGGGGGACTAGCGCAAGATACGCAGTATTTT
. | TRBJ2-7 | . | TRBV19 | CASSIQGEVWNEQYF | TGTGCCAGTAGTATTCAGGGGGAGGTGTGGAACGAGCAGTACTTC
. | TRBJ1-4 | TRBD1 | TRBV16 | CASSPRQGTNEKLFF | TGTGCCAGCAGCCCCCGACAGGGTACTAATGAAAAACTGTTTTTT
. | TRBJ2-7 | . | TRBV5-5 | CASSPRTSGTYEQYF | TGTGCCAGCAGCCCCAGGACTTCGGGGACTTACGAGCAGTACTTC